The rows below give T cell receptor beta chains drawn from one sample of a study of response to subunit inactivated influenza vaccine. TCRdb reprocessed the RT-PCR reads with MiXCR, giving one entry per CDR3 protein. The repertoire holds approximately 310,000 distinct CDR3 sequences, with about a fifth as singletons. The sequenced sample was PBMCs from blood, obtained less than 22 months after vaccination. The receptors were sampled from a man aged 45 to 75 who received an inactivated influenza vaccine. CDR3s include the opening cysteine and the closing phenylalanine or tryptophan. The order of the fields is V gene, D gene, clone size, J gene, CDR3 DNA, CDR3 protein. The D gene is left open where the match is weak. Clone size is not always given. Where it is, it says once, few, many or a class for expanded clones.

TRBV7-9	.	few	TRBJ1-6	TGTGCCAGCAGCTTAGTTGCAGGCAATCATTCACCCCTCCACTTT	CASSLVAGNHSPLHF
TRBV15	.	.	TRBJ1-1	TGTGCCACCAGCAGAGCAGGGAACACTGAAGCTTTCTTT	CATSRAGNTEAFF
TRBV27	TRBD2	.	TRBJ2-7	TGTGCCAGCACCAAACGGACTAGCGGGAGCTACGAGCAGTACTTC	CASTKRTSGSYEQYF
TRBV7-2	.	few	TRBJ1-2	TGTGCCAGCAGCTTAGCCCAGGGGTATAACTATGGCTACACCTTC	CASSLAQGYNYGYTF
TRBV7-9	TRBD1	.	TRBJ1-5	TGTGCCAGCAGCTCGACAGGACAGGGCAATCAGCCCCAGCATTTT	CASSSTGQGNQPQHF
TRBV20-1	TRBD1	.	TRBJ1-6	TGCAGTGCAACCGGGACAGGGTCCTATAATTCACCCCTCCACTTT	CSATGTGSYNSPLHF
TRBV20-1	.	.	TRBJ2-1	TGCAGTGCCACCTCCCTACAGGGTTCCTACAATGAGCAGTTCTTC	CSATSLQGSYNEQFF
TRBV25-1	.	.	TRBJ2-7	TGTGCCAGCAGGTGGGGACGCGAGCAGTACTTC	CASRWGREQYF
TRBV4-3	.	many	TRBJ1-2	TGCGCCAGCAGCCAAGAAGAAGGTCCCTATGGCTACACCTTC	CASSQEEGPYGYTF
TRBV29-1	.	.	TRBJ2-5	TGCAGCGTTGACCGGGGTTGGTATCAAGAGACCCAGTACTTC	CSVDRGWYQETQYF
TRBV29-1	.	few	TRBJ1-2	TGCAGCGTTTTCCGGACGGACAACTATGGCTACACCTTC	CSVFRTDNYGYTF
TRBV20-1	.	.	TRBJ1-2	TGCAGTGCTAGAGTTTCGGGAAAGGAGTATGGCTACACCTTC	CSARVSGKEYGYTF
TRBV7-9	TRBD1	few	TRBJ1-2	TGTGCCAGCAGCGTTACAGGGGATTATGGCTACACCTTC	CASSVTGDYGYTF
TRBV20-1	.	few	TRBJ2-1	TGCAGTGCTAGACCAGCAGCCCTGTATCAAAATGAGCAGTTCTTC	CSARPAALYQNEQFF
TRBV18	TRBD2	.	TRBJ2-1	TGTGCCAGCTCACCAAGACTAGCGGACGCTTACAATGAGCAGTTCTTC	CASSPRLADAYNEQFF
TRBV3-1	.	.	TRBJ2-5	TGTGCCAGCAGCCAAGAGTGGAGCGCCCAAGAGACCCAGTACTTC	CASSQEWSAQETQYF
TRBV6-1	TRBD1	.	TRBJ1-1	TGTGCCAGCAGGAACCGGGACAGGGGGCTTATCACTGAAGCTTTCTTT	CASRNRDRGLITEAFF
TRBV24-1	.	few	TRBJ1-3	TGTGCCACCAGTGATGGACTGAGCTCTGGAAACACCATATATTTT	CATSDGLSSGNTIYF
TRBV4-2	.	few	TRBJ1-3	TGTGCCAGCAGCCAAGATTTTACGACGTCTGGAAACACCATATATTTT	CASSQDFTTSGNTIYF
TRBV20-1	.	.	TRBJ2-1	TGCAGTGGGATCTCCTACAATGAGCAGTTCTTC	CSGISYNEQFF
TRBV18	.	few	TRBJ1-1	TGTGCCAGCTCCCTTGGACAGCGAGGTGAAGCTTTCTTT	CASSLGQRGEAFF
TRBV28	.	many	TRBJ1-1	TGTGCCAGCAGTTTTGCCCGAGGGGCTTTCTTT	CASSFARGAFF
TRBV7-3	.	.	TRBJ2-3	TGTGCCAGCAGCGATGCAGGGGGGCCAGATACGCAGTATTTT	CASSDAGGPDTQYF
TRBV14	.	few	TRBJ2-3	TGTGCCAGCAGCCCCCTGAGGACAGCCACAGATACGCAGTATTTT	CASSPLRTATDTQYF
TRBV16	TRBD1	.	TRBJ1-5	TGTGCCAGCAGCCAAATTGACAGGGCTAATCAGCCCCAGCATTTT	CASSQIDRANQPQHF
TRBV6-5	.	few	TRBJ1-4	TGTGCCAGCAGTTACCCGGCCCGAACTAATGAAAAACTGTTTTTT	CASSYPARTNEKLFF
TRBV10-2	TRBD2	.	TRBJ2-2	TGCGCCAGCAGGAGGTGGACTAGCGGGGGGAAAACGAACACCGGGGAGCTGTTTTTT	CASRRWTSGGKTNTGELFF
TRBV20-1	.	many	TRBJ1-2	TGCAGTGCTCATCCCCCGGCAGGACCGAGCTGGGGCTACACCTTC	CSAHPPAGPSWGYTF
TRBV27	TRBD2	.	TRBJ2-7	TGTGCCAGCAGCCCCGGGACTAGCGTAATTTACGAGCAGTACTTC	CASSPGTSVIYEQYF
TRBV4-3	.	few	TRBJ1-2	TGCGCCAGCAGCCACGGACAGCCTAACTATGGCTACACCTTC	CASSHGQPNYGYTF
TRBV3-1	TRBD1	few	TRBJ2-7	TGTGCCAGCAGCCAAGGGACAGGGGGCTACTACGAGCAGTACTTC	CASSQGTGGYYEQYF
TRBV5-1	.	.	TRBJ1-2	TGCGCCAGCAGCCTTTTAACATCGGGAGCGGATGGCTACACCTTC	CASSLLTSGADGYTF
TRBV2	.	few	TRBJ1-5	TGTGCCAGCAATCGGGGAACCGACAATCAGCCCCAGCATTTT	CASNRGTDNQPQHF
TRBV20-1	.	.	TRBJ1-2	TGCAGTGCTAGTCCCCGCTTGGGTTATGGCTACACCTTC	CSASPRLGYGYTF
TRBV5-1	.	few	TRBJ2-6	TGCGCCAGCAGCCCGGACTCCTCTGGGGCCAACGTCCTGACTTTC	CASSPDSSGANVLTF
TRBV11-1	.	.	TRBJ1-5	TGTGCCAGCATGAAGGGTCTCGGGGACACCATCGACAATCAGCCCCAGCATTTT	CASMKGLGDTIDNQPQHF
TRBV4-1	TRBD2	once	TRBJ2-1	TGCGCCAGCAGCCCACGAGGCGGGGGAATGAATGAGCAGTTCTTC	CASSPRGGGMNEQFF
TRBV12-3/TRBV12-4	.	few	TRBJ2-7	TGTGCCAGCGGGGCGGACGGAAAGTACGAGCAGTACTTC	CASGADGKYEQYF
TRBV5-1	.	.	TRBJ1-1	TGCGCCAGCAGCCCCCCCAGAGTTGGTAATATGAACACTGAAGCTTTCTTT	CASSPPRVGNMNTEAFF
TRBV9	.	.	TRBJ1-6	TGTGCCAGCAGCGTAGGGCAAGGCGGGCTGACCCTCCACTTT	CASSVGQGGLTLHF
TRBV4-2	.	.	TRBJ1-2	TGTGCCAGCAGCCGAGATTCGGGGTATGGCTACACCTTC	CASSRDSGYGYTF
TRBV7-9	.	.	TRBJ1-6	TGTGCCAGCAGCTTAAGGGCCTTCGGAAATTCACCCCTCCACTTT	CASSLRAFGNSPLHF
TRBV7-2	.	.	TRBJ2-3	TGTGCCAGCAGCTTGGGGTCCTACTCAAATACGCAGTATTTT	CASSLGSYSNTQYF
TRBV3-1	TRBD1	.	TRBJ2-7	TGTGCCAGCAGCCATCATCTTTCAAACAGGGGCTACGAGCAGTACTTC	CASSHHLSNRGYEQYF